Following are 15 T cell receptor beta chains from one sample sequenced in a study of blood T cell repertoires in COVID-19 (dated by TCRdb to between 2020 and 2021). Library generation was performed with the immunoSEQ multiplex PCR assay. In TCRdb, the immuneACCESS table is reduced to in-frame sequences with V and J assigned. These tables do not hold every clone; where another copy was compared, an unresolved V gene accounts for under half, and the others remain unexplained. Present in this sample are around 220,000 clones, about 80% of which were seen just once. The ten largest clonotypes hold roughly 7% of the sample. Material: peripheral blood. The receptors shown here come from a woman older than 75 with COVID-19, enrolled during active disease.

This clone appeared a few times. The chain combines TRBV7-3 with TRBJ2-2; D gene ambiguous. V shed 8 bases and J shed 5 bases, with 21 bases lying between them. Germline V gene data show CDR1 as SGHTA and CDR2 as FQGTGA. The CDR3 is 16 residues long. The CDR3 nucleotides are TGTGCCAGCTTCCCAGGTCCAATTACAAAGACCGGGGAGCTGTTTTTT. This sequence encodes CASFPGPITKTGELFF.

The V gene is TRBV5-4, the J gene TRBJ1-1; D is unclear. With 4 bases removed from V and 0 bases from J, the gap between germline ends came to 13 bases. Per germline, CDR1 SGHNT and CDR2 YYREEE (reference sequence). The CDR3 sequence is 15 residues long. CDR3 loop: CASSSSQAMNTEAFF. The CDR3 DNA reads as TGTGCCAGCAGCAGTTCCCAGGCCATGAACACTGAAGCTTTCTTT.

As for this clone: Other nucleotide sequences in the sample specify the same CDR3. The chain recombines TRBV6-1 with TRBJ2-7; 13 bases align to TRBD2. In germline, CDR1 is MNHNS, CDR2 SASEGT. The CDR3 is 14 amino acids. V lost 1 base to trimming and J lost 6 bases; unmatched junction nucleotides: 0. The CDR3 DNA reads TGTGCCAGCAGTGAAGGGACTAGCGGGGGCGAGCAGTACTTC. Protein sequence: CASSEGTSGGEQYF.

The chain joins TRBV25-1 to TRBJ2-7; TRBD2 aligns across 9 bases. The V and J ends lost 8 bases and 2 bases, in that order; junction bases with no gene match: 7. Germline lookup yields CDR1 MGHDK and CDR2 SYGVNS. The CDR3 spans 14 residues. CDR3 region: CASLGLAMTYEQYF. As DNA, the CDR3 is TGTGCCAGCCTTGGACTAGCGATGACCTACGAGCAGTACTTC.

V gene TRBV2 combines with J gene TRBJ2-5, with 9 bases aligning to TRBD1. The CDR3 runs 13 residues. J was trimmed by 4 bases and V by 7 bases; bases with no gene match: 4. The germline gives CDR1 SNHLY, CDR2 FYNNEI. As DNA, the CDR3 is TGTGCCAGCACCCCGGACAGGGGAGAGACCCAGTACTTC. Translated, it gives CASTPDRGETQYF.

The gene calls are TRBV7-8 and TRBJ1-2, with D possibly TRBD1 on 6 matching bases. CDR1 and CDR2 (germline): SGHVS, FQNEAQ. The CDR3 length is 13 residues. Trimming pared 4 bases from V and 2 bases from J, leaving 8 bases between. The DNA for the CDR3 is TGTGCCAGCAGCTCTGGACAGAACTATGGCTACACCTTC. This sequence encodes CASSSGQNYGYTF.

V usage is TRBV5-5 and J usage is TRBJ2-1; TRBD2 aligns across 9 bases. After removal of 5 bases from V and 8 bases from J, the junction contained 14 bases not matched to a gene. The germline V gene encodes CDR1 SGHKS and CDR2 YYEKEE (reference sequence). The CDR3 contains 16 residues. Here the CDR3 DNA reads TGTGCCAGCAGATGGGGGGCTAGCGGGAACGCTGATGAGCAGTTCTTC. Protein product: CASRWGASGNADEQFF. The full variable domain, its missing parts supplied by reference TRBV5-5 and TRBJ2-1, is DAGVTQSPTHLIKTRGQQVTLRCSPISGHKSVSWYQQVLGQGPQFIFQYYEKEERGRGNFPDRFSARQFPNYSSELNVNALLLGDSALYLCASRWGASGNADEQFFGPGTRLTVL.

The chain joins TRBV12-3 or TRBV12-4 to TRBJ2-1; the D gene is possibly TRBD1 (5 bases). V lost 4 bases, J lost 6 bases, and 7 bases lay in between. This CDR3 is built from 12 residues. CDR3 sequence (DNA): TGTGCCAGCAGTTCCAGGGTCAATGAGCAGTTCTTC. The encoded protein is CASSSRVNEQFF.

This clone was counted once. V is TRBV18 and J is TRBJ1-5, with D tentatively TRBD1 (6 bases). The ends were cut back, 6 bases at V and 4 bases at J, with 16 bases in the middle. Germline V lookup: CDR1 KGHSH, CDR2 LQKENI. The CDR3 loop spans 15 amino acids. The CDR3 is CASSATSDRNQPQHF. The CDR3 DNA reads TGTGCCAGCTCTGCTACGTCGGACAGAAATCAGCCCCAGCATTTT.

Only one count was recorded for this clone. This chain connects TRBV5-4 to TRBJ1-2; 8 positions match TRBD1. The CDR3 has 13 residues. Per the germline V gene, CDR1 is SGHNT and CDR2 is YYREEE (reference sequence). The V segment lost 4 bases and the J segment 4 bases; nucleotides outside the gene matches: 3. CDR3 nucleotide sequence: TGTGCCAGCAGCGGGGACAGGTTCTATGGCTACACCTTC. Amino acid sequence: CASSGDRFYGYTF.

The chain couples TRBV3-1 (or the pseudogene TRBV3-2) to TRBJ1-5; D is undetermined. Germline V gene data show CDR1 as LGHDT and CDR2 as YNNKEL (reference sequence). Trimming removed 1 base at V and 4 bases at J, with 11 bases between. The CDR3 is 15 residues long. The CDR3: CASSQAGRRNQPQHF. DNA of the CDR3: TGTGCCAGCAGCCAAGCGGGGAGGCGGAATCAGCCCCAGCATTTT.

The J gene is TRBJ2-1, the V gene TRBV4-1; TRBD2 might be the D (5 bases). Trimming removed 0 bases from V and 3 bases from J, with 12 bases in between. Germline V CDR1 and CDR2: MGHRA, YSYEKL. The CDR3 has 16 amino acids. CDR3 region: CASSQEAVGLYNEQFF. The CDR3 DNA follows: TGCGCCAGCAGCCAAGAGGCGGTTGGACTCTACAATGAGCAGTTCTTC.

The chain combines TRBV7-9 with TRBJ2-4; TRBD1 agrees at 8 bases. Germline assignment: CDR1 SEHNR and CDR2 FQNEAQ (reference sequence). The CDR3 is 14 residues long. Losses at the gene ends were 4 bases for V and 6 bases for J; bases not matched to a gene: 5. The CDR3 DNA sequence: TGTGCCAGCAGCTCTACAGGACAGGGAAACATTCAGTACTTC. Its protein is CASSSTGQGNIQYF.

This sequence joins TRBV7-6 and TRBJ1-1, with D uncertain. Per the germline V gene, CDR1 is SGHVS and CDR2 is FNYEAQ. The CDR3 consists of 13 residues. The V end was cut by 5 bases, the J end by 4 bases, with 11 bases between. The CDR3 protein is CASSPQEGTEAFF. In DNA form, the CDR3 reads TGTGCCAGCAGCCCCCAGGAGGGCACTGAAGCTTTCTTT.

J is TRBJ2-5 and V is TRBV10-3, with 7 nucleotides matching TRBD2. Germline V lookup: CDR1 ENHRY, CDR2 SYGVKD. The ends lost 7 bases at V and 5 bases at J; junction bases unmatched: 7. This CDR3 is 13 amino acids long. In DNA, the CDR3 is TGTGCCATCAAGGACGGGAGGAGGGAGACCCAGTACTTC. It specifies CAIKDGRRETQYF.